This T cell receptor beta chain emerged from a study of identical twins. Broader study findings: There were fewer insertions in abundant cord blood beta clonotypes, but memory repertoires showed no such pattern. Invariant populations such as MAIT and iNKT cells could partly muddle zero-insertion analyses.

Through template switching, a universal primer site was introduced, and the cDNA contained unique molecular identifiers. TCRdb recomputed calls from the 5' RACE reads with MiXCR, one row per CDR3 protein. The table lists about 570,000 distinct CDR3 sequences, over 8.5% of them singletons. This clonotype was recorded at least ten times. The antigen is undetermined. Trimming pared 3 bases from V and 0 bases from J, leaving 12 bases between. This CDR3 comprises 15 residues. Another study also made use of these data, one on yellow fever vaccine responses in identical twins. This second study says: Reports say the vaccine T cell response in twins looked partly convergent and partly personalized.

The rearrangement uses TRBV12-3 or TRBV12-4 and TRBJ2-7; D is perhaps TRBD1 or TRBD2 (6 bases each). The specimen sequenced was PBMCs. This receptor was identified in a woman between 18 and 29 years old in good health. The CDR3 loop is CASSFKGGLSYEQYF. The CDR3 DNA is TGTGCCAGCAGTTTCAAAGGGGGGCTCTCCTACGAGCAGTACTTC.